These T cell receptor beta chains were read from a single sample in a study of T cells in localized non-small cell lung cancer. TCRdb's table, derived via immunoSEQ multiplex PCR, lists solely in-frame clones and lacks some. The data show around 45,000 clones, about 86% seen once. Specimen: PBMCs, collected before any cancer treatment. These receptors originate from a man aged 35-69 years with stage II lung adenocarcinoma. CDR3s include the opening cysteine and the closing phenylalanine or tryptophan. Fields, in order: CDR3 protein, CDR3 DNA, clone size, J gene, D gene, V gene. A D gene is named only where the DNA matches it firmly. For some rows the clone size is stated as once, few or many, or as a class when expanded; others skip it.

CDR3aa: CASSEEGTGGGNEQFF
CDR3nt: TGTGCCAGCAGTGAAGAGGGGACAGGGGGTGGCAATGAGCAGTTCTTC
abundance: NA
j_gene: TRBJ2-1
d_gene: TRBD1
v_gene: TRBV2

CDR3aa: CASSLTGSGNTIYF
CDR3nt: TGTGCCAGCAGCCTGACAGGCTCTGGAAACACCATATATTTT
abundance: NA
j_gene: TRBJ1-3
d_gene: NA
v_gene: TRBV6-5

CDR3aa: CASSWDFQETQYF
CDR3nt: TGTGCCAGCAGCTGGGACTTCCAAGAGACCCAGTACTTC
abundance: NA
j_gene: TRBJ2-5
d_gene: NA
v_gene: TRBV7-3

CDR3aa: CASSPGTVNEKLFF
CDR3nt: TGCGCCAGCAGTCCCGGGACAGTGAATGAAAAACTGTTTTTT
abundance: NA
j_gene: TRBJ1-4
d_gene: TRBD1
v_gene: TRBV5-1

CDR3aa: CAVDRGETEAFF
CDR3nt: TGTGCCGTGGACAGGGGTGAAACTGAAGCTTTCTTT
abundance: NA
j_gene: TRBJ1-1
d_gene: TRBD1
v_gene: TRBV6-1

CDR3aa: CASSGTGPKSSYNSPLHF
CDR3nt: TGTGCCAGCAGTGGGACAGGCCCTAAGAGCTCCTATAATTCACCCCTCCACTTT
abundance: NA
j_gene: TRBJ1-6
d_gene: TRBD1
v_gene: TRBV6-1

CDR3aa: CASTKGPSYGYTF
CDR3nt: TGTGCCAGCACCAAGGGTCCCTCCTATGGCTACACCTTC
abundance: once
j_gene: TRBJ1-2
d_gene: NA
v_gene: TRBV2

CDR3aa: CASSPRGQSSNYGYTF
CDR3nt: TGTGCCAGTAGTCCACGAGGACAATCCTCTAACTATGGCTACACCTTC
abundance: NA
j_gene: TRBJ1-2
d_gene: NA
v_gene: TRBV19

CDR3aa: CASTSGDYSYEQYF
CDR3nt: TGTGCCAGCACCTCAGGGGACTACTCCTACGAGCAGTACTTC
abundance: NA
j_gene: TRBJ2-7
d_gene: NA
v_gene: TRBV7-9

CDR3aa: CASGFSGGSIIDTQYF
CDR3nt: TGTGCTAGTGGTTTCTCCGGGGGGAGTATAATAGATACGCAGTATTTT
abundance: NA
j_gene: TRBJ2-3
d_gene: TRBD2
v_gene: TRBV12-5

CDR3aa: CASSSRGDTQYF
CDR3nt: TGTGCCAGCAGTTCCCGGGGAGATACGCAGTATTTT
abundance: NA
j_gene: TRBJ2-3
d_gene: NA
v_gene: TRBV28

CDR3aa: CASSISGGAHEQFF
CDR3nt: TGTGCCAGTAGTATTTCGGGGGGGGCGCATGAGCAGTTCTTC
abundance: NA
j_gene: TRBJ2-1
d_gene: TRBD2
v_gene: TRBV19

CDR3aa: CASSEGTGMGETQYF
CDR3nt: TGCGCCAGCAGTGAGGGGACAGGGATGGGGGAGACCCAGTACTTC
abundance: NA
j_gene: TRBJ2-5
d_gene: TRBD1
v_gene: TRBV10-1

CDR3aa: CASTGAGNIQYF
CDR3nt: TGCGCCAGCACCGGGGCGGGAAACATTCAGTACTTC
abundance: NA
j_gene: TRBJ2-4
d_gene: NA
v_gene: TRBV4-1

CDR3aa: CASSQGQVNQPQHF
CDR3nt: TGCGCCAGCAGCCAGGGACAAGTTAATCAGCCCCAGCATTTT
abundance: NA
j_gene: TRBJ1-5
d_gene: NA
v_gene: TRBV4-1

CDR3aa: CASSLGPSSSESGYTF
CDR3nt: TGTGCCAGCAGCTTGGGACCTTCAAGTTCGGAGAGTGGCTACACCTTC
abundance: once
j_gene: TRBJ1-2
d_gene: NA
v_gene: TRBV7-2

CDR3aa: CASSSRDGASMSYTF
CDR3nt: TGTGCCAGCAGCTCGAGGGACGGAGCCTCTATGAGCTACACCTTC
abundance: NA
j_gene: TRBJ1-2
d_gene: NA
v_gene: TRBV7-8

CDR3aa: CASSLAGELFF
CDR3nt: TGTGCCAGCAGCTTGGCCGGGGAGCTGTTTTTT
abundance: NA
j_gene: TRBJ2-2
d_gene: NA
v_gene: TRBV5-4

CDR3aa: CASSQDEGNNEQFF
CDR3nt: TGCGCCAGCAGCCAAGATGAAGGTAACAATGAGCAGTTCTTC
abundance: NA
j_gene: TRBJ2-1
d_gene: NA
v_gene: TRBV4-1

CDR3aa: CASSLRPPGQGDSPLHF
CDR3nt: TGTGCCAGCAGCCTTCGTCCTCCGGGACAGGGGGATTCACCCCTCCACTTT
abundance: NA
j_gene: TRBJ1-6
d_gene: TRBD1
v_gene: TRBV9

CDR3aa: CASSVLSSGDGNNEQFF
CDR3nt: TGTGCCAGCAGCGTACTTTCGTCAGGGGACGGAAACAATGAGCAGTTCTTC
abundance: NA
j_gene: TRBJ2-1
d_gene: NA
v_gene: TRBV9

CDR3aa: CASFPGAKNSPLHF
CDR3nt: TGTGCCAGCTTTCCCGGGGCCAAGAATTCACCCCTCCACTTT
abundance: NA
j_gene: TRBJ1-6
d_gene: NA
v_gene: TRBV2

CDR3aa: CASSLNRSPSGGYTF
CDR3nt: TGCGCCAGCAGCTTGAACCGGTCCCCAAGTGGTGGCTACACCTTC
abundance: once
j_gene: TRBJ1-2
d_gene: NA
v_gene: TRBV5-1

CDR3aa: CASHGQGNTGELFF
CDR3nt: TGCGCCAGCCACGGGCAGGGTAACACCGGGGAGCTGTTTTTT
abundance: NA
j_gene: TRBJ2-2
d_gene: NA
v_gene: TRBV5-1

CDR3aa: CASSLEIPGQGVYEQYF
CDR3nt: TGTGCCAGCAGCTTAGAAATCCCAGGGCAGGGCGTCTACGAGCAGTACTTC
abundance: NA
j_gene: TRBJ2-7
d_gene: NA
v_gene: TRBV13

CDR3aa: CASSFDPANTDTQYF
CDR3nt: TGTGCCAGCAGCTTTGATCCGGCTAACACAGATACGCAGTATTTT
abundance: NA
j_gene: TRBJ2-3
d_gene: NA
v_gene: TRBV7-3

CDR3aa: CASSLTLNSPLHF
CDR3nt: TGTGCCAGCAGTTTGACATTAAATTCACCCCTCCACTTT
abundance: NA
j_gene: TRBJ1-6
d_gene: NA
v_gene: TRBV27

CDR3aa: CASSFRQGEDGYTF
CDR3nt: TGTGCCAGCAGCTTTCGACAGGGTGAGGATGGCTACACCTTC
abundance: NA
j_gene: TRBJ1-2
d_gene: TRBD1
v_gene: TRBV5-5

CDR3aa: CASSLSGRRDSNQPQHF
CDR3nt: TGTGCCAGCTCACTCTCGGGGCGCAGGGATAGCAATCAGCCCCAGCATTTT
abundance: NA
j_gene: TRBJ1-5
d_gene: NA
v_gene: TRBV18

CDR3aa: CASSPITTGVTEAFF
CDR3nt: TGTGCCAGCTCACCTATTACGACAGGGGTCACTGAAGCTTTCTTT
abundance: few
j_gene: TRBJ1-1
d_gene: TRBD1
v_gene: TRBV18

CDR3aa: CASSPGQDTDTQYF
CDR3nt: TGTGCCAGCTCACCCGGACAAGACACAGATACGCAGTATTTT
abundance: NA
j_gene: TRBJ2-3
d_gene: NA
v_gene: TRBV18

CDR3aa: CASSLSSEVGNQPQHF
CDR3nt: TGTGCCAGCAGCTTGTCGTCCGAGGTAGGCAATCAGCCCCAGCATTTT
abundance: NA
j_gene: TRBJ1-5
d_gene: NA
v_gene: TRBV5-6

CDR3aa: CASSVAGGVGNTGELFF
CDR3nt: TGTGCCAGCAGCGTAGCTGGGGGGGTGGGGAACACCGGGGAGCTGTTTTTT
abundance: NA
j_gene: TRBJ2-2
d_gene: TRBD2
v_gene: TRBV9

CDR3aa: CASSPATVNTEAFF
CDR3nt: TGCGCCAGCAGCCCCGCGACAGTGAACACTGAAGCTTTCTTT
abundance: NA
j_gene: TRBJ1-1
d_gene: NA
v_gene: TRBV5-1

CDR3aa: CAISPLNTEAFF
CDR3nt: TGTGCCATTTCCCCGTTGAACACTGAAGCTTTCTTT
abundance: NA
j_gene: TRBJ1-1
d_gene: NA
v_gene: TRBV10-3

CDR3aa: CASSSGTQYSPLHF
CDR3nt: TGTGCCAGCAGTTCCGGTACGCAATATTCACCCCTCCACTTT
abundance: NA
j_gene: TRBJ1-6
d_gene: NA
v_gene: TRBV6-5

CDR3aa: CASSLRVTEAFF
CDR3nt: TGTGCCAGCAGCTTGAGGGTCACTGAAGCTTTCTTT
abundance: once
j_gene: TRBJ1-1
d_gene: NA
v_gene: TRBV7-2

CDR3aa: CASKEGNNSPLHF
CDR3nt: TGTGCCAGCAAGGAGGGTAATAATTCACCCCTCCACTTT
abundance: few
j_gene: TRBJ1-6
d_gene: NA
v_gene: TRBV2

CDR3aa: CASSPTGTGEYEQYF
CDR3nt: TGTGCCAGCTCACCTACCGGGACAGGGGAATACGAGCAGTACTTC
abundance: NA
j_gene: TRBJ2-7
d_gene: TRBD1
v_gene: TRBV18

CDR3aa: CASSPGEDWEQYF
CDR3nt: TGTGCCAGCTCACCTGGCGAGGATTGGGAGCAGTACTTC
abundance: once
j_gene: TRBJ2-7
d_gene: NA
v_gene: TRBV18

CDR3aa: CASSLSEQPWQETQYF
CDR3nt: TGCGCCAGCAGCCTTTCCGAGCAGCCATGGCAAGAGACCCAGTACTTC
abundance: NA
j_gene: TRBJ2-5
d_gene: NA
v_gene: TRBV5-1

CDR3aa: CSVDPQGAQETQYF
CDR3nt: TGCAGCGTTGACCCCCAGGGGGCTCAAGAGACCCAGTACTTC
abundance: NA
j_gene: TRBJ2-5
d_gene: TRBD1
v_gene: TRBV29-1

CDR3aa: CSDLEPGPNNEQFF
CDR3nt: TGCAGCGACCTAGAACCGGGTCCCAACAATGAGCAGTTCTTC
abundance: NA
j_gene: TRBJ2-1
d_gene: NA
v_gene: TRBV29-1

CDR3aa: CASSQDSAGIETQYF
CDR3nt: TGCGCCAGCAGCCAAGACTCAGCAGGGATAGAGACCCAGTACTTC
abundance: NA
j_gene: TRBJ2-5
d_gene: NA
v_gene: TRBV4-1

CDR3aa: CASSLSLLQDTQYF
CDR3nt: TGTGCCAGCAGTTTATCGCTCCTCCAGGATACGCAGTATTTT
abundance: NA
j_gene: TRBJ2-3
d_gene: NA
v_gene: TRBV27

CDR3aa: CASSPNLENTEAFF
CDR3nt: TGTGCCAGCAGCCCAAACCTCGAGAACACTGAAGCTTTCTTT
abundance: medium-sized
j_gene: TRBJ1-1
d_gene: NA
v_gene: TRBV14

CDR3aa: CASSPRDRAKTQYF
CDR3nt: TGTGCCAGCAGTCCCAGGGACAGGGCAAAGACCCAGTACTTC
abundance: NA
j_gene: TRBJ2-5
d_gene: TRBD1
v_gene: TRBV28